Shown below are 10 T cell receptor beta chains from a single sample sequenced in a study of blood T cells in healthy people across ages. The authors ran a second PCR of about 7 to 11 cycles using a sample-barcoded 5' primer and a J-beta primer mix. TCRdb ran MiXCR on the 5' RACE reads and lists one entry per CDR3 protein. The sample holds 1.5 million to 1.8 million distinct CDR3 sequences, approximately 39% seen once. Sequencing input: blood. The receptor set was obtained from a woman aged 18-29 years in good health.

The chain is built from TRBV6-5 and TRBJ2-5; D not certain. Per germline, CDR1 MNHEY and CDR2 SVGAGI. This CDR3 contains 15 residues. V dropped 5 bases and J dropped 11 bases, with 24 bases sitting between them. The CDR3 sequence: CASSRPNKVINEQYF. Written as DNA, the CDR3 is TGTGCCAGCAGTAGACCCAACAAGGTTATCAATGAGCAGTACTTC.

The chain employs TRBV10-3 and TRBJ1-2; D gene unclear. Germline V gives CDR1 ENHRY, CDR2 SYGVKD. The CDR3 is 17 amino acids. Trimming stripped 3 bases from V and 4 bases from J, with 21 bases between. CDR3 region: CAISDQWGRGEAYGYTF. The CDR3 nucleotides read TGTGCCATCAGTGACCAATGGGGTCGAGGAGAGGCCTATGGCTACACCTTC.

The chain links TRBV20-1 to TRBJ1-6; D might be TRBD1 (5 bases). V lost 6 bases and J lost 6, with 15 bases in between. The CDR3 loop spans 14 amino acids. The germline CDR1 and CDR2 sequences are DFQATT and SNEGSKA (reference sequence). The CDR3 DNA reads TGCAGTGCCGGAAGGGGATTGAGTAATTCACCCCTCCACTTT. Translated: CSAGRGLSNSPLHF.

This clonotype was seen more than once but under ten times. An end of the junction does not agree with germline; a read error may underlie this. The chain uses TRBV20-1 and TRBJ1-5; 8 nucleotides line up with TRBD1. CDR1 is DFQATT and CDR2 is SNEGSKA in the germline V gene (reference sequence). The CDR3 is made up of 14 amino acids. CDR3 in DNA: TGCAGTGCTAGAGACGGACAGGGCAAGCAGCCCCAGCATTTT. This translates into CSARDGQGKQPQHF.

The J gene is TRBJ2-3, the V gene TRBV29-1; D unresolved. V shed 4 bases and J shed 2 bases, with 16 bases lying between them. CDR3 length: 15 amino acids. Germline V lookup: CDR1 SQVTM, CDR2 ANQGSEA. The CDR3 is CSVGRPHGPTDTQYF. In nucleotides, the CDR3 is TGCAGCGTTGGCAGGCCCCACGGCCCCACAGATACGCAGTATTTT.

This clonotype was seen more than once but under ten times. The chain carries TRBV7-9 and TRBJ2-7, with a possible D match to TRBD2 (5 bases). The germline V gene encodes CDR1 SEHNR and CDR2 FQNEAQ (reference sequence). Trimming stripped 5 bases from V and 3 bases from J, with 11 bases between. The CDR3 has 13 residues. Written as DNA, the CDR3 is TGTGCCAGCAGCCGGGGTCTATACTACGAGCAGTACTTC. Translated, it gives CASSRGLYYEQYF.

The V and J genes are TRBV6-6 and TRBJ1-4, with D possibly matching TRBD1 (6 bases). Trimming took off 5 bases at V and 8 bases at J, with 15 bases between the two ends. CDR3 length equals 14 residues. Looked up from germline, CDR1 is MNHNY and CDR2 is SVGAGI (reference sequence). The CDR3 spells CASSRTGIAEKLFF. The CDR3 region has the DNA TGTGCCAGCAGTAGAACAGGGATAGCCGAAAAACTGTTTTTT.

The chain uses TRBV7-9 and TRBJ1-4; 7 nucleotides align to TRBD1. Germline V CDR1 and CDR2: SEHNR, FQNEAQ (reference sequence). The CDR3 is 16 amino acids. Trimming took 0 bases from V and 6 from J; bases not matched to a gene: 7. The CDR3 DNA follows: TGTGCCAGCAGCTTAGCGGTCGGAGACAGGGATGAAAAACTGTTTTTT. Its protein is CASSLAVGDRDEKLFF.

This clonotype was detected a few times. The chain employs TRBV9 and TRBJ2-3; 10 bases align to TRBD1. J was trimmed by 0 bases and V by 3 bases; bases with no gene match: 10. Germline V gives CDR1 SGDLS, CDR2 YYNGEE. The CDR3 has 18 amino acids. The CDR3 is CASSARDRGFTSTDTQYF. CDR3 in DNA: TGTGCCAGCAGCGCCCGGGACAGGGGTTTTACTAGCACAGATACGCAGTATTTT.

The genes are TRBV30 and TRBJ1-1; TRBD1 is a possible D gene (6 bases). Germline assignment: CDR1 GTSNPN and CDR2 SVGIG (reference sequence). The V end was cut by 4 bases, the J end by 1 base, with 10 bases between. The CDR3 totals 13 residues. This CDR3 reads CAWNRRGNTEAFF. The CDR3 DNA follows: TGTGCCTGGAACCGCAGGGGGAACACTGAAGCTTTCTTT.